This TCR beta chain was recovered during a study of blood T cell repertoires in COVID-19. Study-level information: Sites across the United States, Italy and Spain contributed samples from acute and convalescent COVID-19. T cells, B-cell-depleted T cells, or PBMCs supplied cDNA or gDNA.

In the authors' workflow: Scientists estimated how many nucleated cells there were by amplifying reference gene primers. Sequencing was performed with immunoSEQ multiplex PCR; in TCRdb, only in-frame clones are kept and a portion is missing. Clonal size and the V and J genes are those of that table, whereas D and trimming came from the DNA. The data contain 100,000 to 150,000 clones, about 88% of them singletons. The CDR3 sequence is 14 residues long. The ends lost 5 bases at V and 7 bases at J; junction bases unmatched: 4. Germline V gene lookup returns CDR1 LGHNT and CDR2 FRNRAP. The source is a woman over 75 with acute or convalescent COVID-19. The V and J genes are TRBV12-5 and TRBJ1-4; 10 bases agree with TRBD1. Sequences were obtained from peripheral blood. The CDR3 spells CASGVGQGREKLFF. CDR3 coding DNA: TGTGCTAGTGGTGTGGGACAGGGGCGTGAAAAACTGTTTTTT.